These 27 T cell receptor beta chains were all obtained from the same sample, sequenced in a study of T cell responses to AZD1222 COVID-19 vaccine. Only in-frame clones appear in the TCRdb table, and some are missing; sequencing was by immunoSEQ multiplex PCR. This table has 130,000 to 150,000 clones, roughly 93% appearing once. The sequenced sample was peripheral blood, obtained 28 days after the second AZD1222 dose. The receptors here all came from an adult who received the AZD1222 COVID-19 vaccine.

The chain carries TRBV5-1 and TRBJ2-3; no reliable D call. This CDR3 spans 15 amino acids. The germline gives CDR1 SGHRS, CDR2 YFSETQ. Trimming took 0 bases from V and 3 from J, leaving 11 bases between them. DNA for the CDR3: TGCGCCAGCAGCTTGGGTAGGGTCGGAACAGATACGCAGTATTTT. Translating gives CASSLGRVGTDTQYF.

V usage is TRBV23-1 and J usage is TRBJ1-2, with D perhaps TRBD1 (5 bases). TRBV23-1 is placed among ORFs of uncertain function. With 0 bases removed from V and 6 bases from J, the gap between germline ends came to 11 bases. This CDR3 contains 14 residues. DNA for the CDR3: TGCGCCAGCAGTCAATCTGAGGGAGGGGATGGCTACACCTTC. Amino acid sequence: CASSQSEGGDGYTF.

The chain uses TRBV19 and TRBJ2-4, with 8 bases that match TRBD2. Trimming cost V 7 bases and J 9 bases; bases outside gene matches: 8. The CDR3 spans 13 residues. Per the germline V gene, CDR1 is LNHDA and CDR2 is SQIVND (reference sequence). CDR3 coding DNA: TGTGCCAGTACCCCGGGGACTAGTGGCATTCAGTACTTC. Amino acid sequence: CASTPGTSGIQYF. The entire variable domain, with the rest obtained from reference TRBV19 and TRBJ2-4, is as follows: DGGITQSPKYLFRKEGQNVTLSCEQNLNHDAMYWYRQDPGQGLRLIYYSQIVNDFQKGDIAEGYSVSREKKESFPLTVTSAQKNPTAFYLCASTPGTSGIQYFGAGTRLSVL.

V usage is TRBV2 and J usage is TRBJ2-1, with TRBD2 as a possible D gene (5 bases). The V gene lost 1 base and the J gene lost 10 bases, with 8 bases spanning the gap. The CDR3 has 12 residues. In germline, CDR1 is SNHLY, CDR2 FYNNEI. DNA for the CDR3: TGTGCCAGCAGTGAAGAGGGAGAGGAGCAGTTCTTC. Translated: CASSEEGEEQFF. The full variable domain, completed using reference TRBV2 and TRBJ2-1, is EPEVTQTPSHQVTQMGQEVILRCVPISNHLYFYWYRQILGQKVEFLVSFYNNEISEKSEIFDDQFSVERPDGSNFTLKIRSTKLEDSAMYFCASSEEGEEQFFGPGTRLTVL.

The chain recombines TRBV12-5 with TRBJ1-1; D not resolved. Per the germline V gene, CDR1 is LGHNT and CDR2 is FRNRAP. The germline V and J ends were trimmed by 7 bases and 8 bases, with 17 bases remaining between them. This CDR3 spans 13 amino acids. Here the CDR3 reads CASAMPGVGEAFF. CDR3 sequence (DNA): TGTGCTAGTGCCATGCCTGGGGTCGGGGAAGCTTTCTTT.

The chain couples TRBV18 to TRBJ1-1; weak D call: TRBD1 (5 bases). Germline V lookup: CDR1 KGHSH, CDR2 LQKENI. The ends were cut back, 0 bases at V and 5 bases at J, with 22 bases in the middle. The CDR3 runs to 18 residues. CDR3 residues: CASSPPLGQGKSSTEAFF. DNA of the CDR3: TGTGCCAGCTCACCACCCCTTGGTCAGGGAAAATCCAGTACTGAAGCTTTCTTT.

This sequence joins TRBV27 and TRBJ1-1, with 7 bases aligning to TRBD1. This CDR3 has 13 residues. V was pared by 6 bases and J by 11 bases, with 12 bases of the junction left unmatched. Germline CDR1 is MNHEY and CDR2 is SMNVEV (reference sequence). The CDR3 sequence is CASSPRARGGAFF. The CDR3 DNA sequence: TGTGCCAGCAGCCCGAGAGCCAGGGGGGGGGCTTTCTTT.

V and J are TRBV28 and TRBJ1-1; D may be TRBD1 (6 bases). CDR3 length: 15 amino acids. Deletions cut 2 bases from V and 2 bases from J, with 12 bases between. Germline V CDR1 and CDR2: MDHEN, SYDVKM. Written as DNA, the CDR3 is TGTGCCAGCAGTTTAGGCAGGGGCGCAAACACTGAAGCTTTCTTT. Residues: CASSLGRGANTEAFF.

This clone occurred once. The rearrangement uses TRBV4-2 and TRBJ2-2; D unresolved. In germline, CDR1 is LGHNA, CDR2 YNFKEQ. V lost 1 base to trimming and J lost 3 bases, with 12 bases between them. The CDR3 consists of 16 residues. In DNA form, the CDR3 reads TGTGCCAGCAGCCAAGCGAGAGCCATCTACACCGGGGAGCTGTTTTTT. It codes for CASSQARAIYTGELFF.

The genes are TRBV6-5 and TRBJ2-7; no clear D. The CDR3 is 15 residues long. The ends were cut back, 0 bases at V and 2 bases at J, with 11 bases in the middle. Germline V gene sequence: CDR1 MNHEY, CDR2 SVGAGI. CDR3 nucleotide sequence: TGTGCCAGCAGTTACTCAGGGTCGGCCCCCTACGAGCAGTACTTC. Protein sequence: CASSYSGSAPYEQYF.

This clone occurred once. This chain joins TRBV19 and TRBJ2-2; 10 positions agree with TRBD1. V was pared by 3 bases and J by 8 bases, with 6 bases of the junction left unmatched. CDR1 and CDR2 (germline): LNHDA, SQIVND (reference sequence). The CDR3 has 15 residues. The CDR3 DNA follows: TGTGCCAGTAGTATCGGGACAGGGGCCCGGGGGGAGCTGTTTTTT. Translating it yields CASSIGTGARGELFF.

This clone was picked up one time. For the CDR3, the DNA is TGTGCCAGCAGTGAGATCCAGGGGCGAAAGAATGAGCAGTTCTTC. Protein sequence: CASSEIQGRKNEQFF. The rearrangement joins TRBV2 to TRBJ2-1; the D gene is possibly TRBD1 (6 bases). The CDR3 totals 15 residues. The germline CDR1 and CDR2 sequences are SNHLY and FYNNEI. V lost 3 bases to trimming and J lost 7 bases, with 16 bases between them.

The genes are TRBV12-3 or TRBV12-4 and TRBJ1-2; 8 bases fit TRBD1. V was clipped by 4 bases and J by 2 bases; unmatched bases: 0. This CDR3 has 13 amino acids. Here the CDR3 reads CASSYRGNYGYTF. CDR3 nucleotide sequence: TGTGCCAGCAGTTACAGGGGGAACTATGGCTACACCTTC.

The chain has TRBV10-3 and TRBJ1-2, with D tentatively TRBD1 (6 bases). With 5 bases removed from V and 8 bases from J, the gap between germline ends came to 12 bases. The germline V gene encodes CDR1 ENHRY and CDR2 SYGVKD. This CDR3 region has 12 residues. The CDR3 here is CAISWDIDGYTF. CDR3 nucleotides: TGTGCCATCAGTTGGGACATCGACGGCTACACCTTC.

V and J are TRBV7-3 and TRBJ1-5, with D possibly TRBD1 on 6 matching bases. Germline-derived CDR1 and CDR2 are SGHTA and FQGTGA. Trimming shortened V by 5 bases and J by 6 bases, and 11 bases separated the two germline ends. The CDR3 runs 13 residues. CDR3 region: CASSPGAGQPQHF. In DNA form, the CDR3 reads TGTGCCAGCAGCCCGGGGGCGGGTCAGCCCCAGCATTTT.

This clone was recorded only once. The chain uses TRBV7-9 and TRBJ2-3; D not certain. The CDR3 totals 13 residues. Germline values: CDR1 SEHNR, CDR2 FQNEAQ (reference sequence). The V end lost 2 bases, the J end lost 4 bases, and 7 bases lay between the germline ends. The CDR3 loop is CASSLLQSDTQYF. CDR3 bases: TGTGCCAGCAGCTTACTACAGTCAGATACGCAGTATTTT.

The chain combines TRBV6-5 with TRBJ1-5; weak D call: TRBD1 (5 bases). Trimming took off 4 bases at V and 5 bases at J, with 12 bases between the two ends. The CDR3 length is 14 residues. CDR1 and CDR2 (germline): MNHEY, SVGAGI. The CDR3 DNA reads as TGTGCCAGCAGTTCAGGGTGGGTGGATCAGCCCCAGCATTTT. It yields the protein CASSSGWVDQPQHF.

The chain joins TRBV11-2 to TRBJ1-4, with D maybe TRBD1 (6 bases). V shed 1 base and J shed 4 bases, with 13 bases lying between them. There are 16 residues in the CDR3. Germline V gives CDR1 SGHAT, CDR2 FQNNGV. The DNA of the CDR3 is TGTGCCAGCAGCTTAGCCGGGGGGCCCATTAATGAAAAACTGTTTTTT. Its translation: CASSLAGGPINEKLFF.

Turning to this clone: In the same sample, other DNA sequences code for this CDR3. The chain uses TRBV18 and TRBJ1-2; TRBD1 aligns across 7 bases. V lost 3 bases, J lost 3 bases, and 4 bases stayed unmatched. There are 14 residues in the CDR3. Germline CDR1 and CDR2: KGHSH and LQKENI. The CDR3 reads CASSPPTGYYGYTF. CDR3 in DNA: TGTGCCAGCTCACCGCCGACAGGGTACTATGGCTACACCTTC.

J is TRBJ1-3 and V is TRBV9; unclear D gene. CDR1 and CDR2 from the germline V gene are SGDLS and YYNGEE. This CDR3 has 15 residues. Trimming left V 4 bases short and J 3 bases short, with 14 bases between. CDR3 amino acids: CASSTAGNHGNTIYF. DNA for the CDR3: TGTGCCAGCAGCACCGCGGGGAATCATGGAAACACCATATATTTT. The whole variable domain, filled in from reference TRBV9 and TRBJ1-3, reads DSGVTQTPKHLITATGQRVTLRCSPRSGDLSVYWYQQSLDQGLQFLIQYYNGEERAKGNILERFSAQQFPDLHSELNLSSLELGDSALYFCASSTAGNHGNTIYFGEGSWLTVV.

The rearrangement links TRBV5-1 to TRBJ1-4; D is unresolved. Germline V gene data show CDR1 as SGHRS and CDR2 as YFSETQ. CDR3 length: 15 residues. V lost 4 bases, J lost 3 bases, and 13 bases lay in between. CDR3 sequence (DNA): TGCGCCAGCAGCCCCCAGTCCCCGTCTAATGAAAAACTGTTTTTT. This encodes CASSPQSPSNEKLFF.

The chain employs TRBV6-5 and TRBJ2-7, with a tentative D call TRBD2 (6 bases). There are 15 residues in the CDR3. Germline V gene data show CDR1 as MNHEY and CDR2 as SVGAGI. V was clipped by 2 bases and J by 4 bases, with 15 bases between them. CDR3 coding DNA: TGTGCCAGCAGTTACGCGGGGTCCTCGACATACGAGCAGTACTTC. Translated: CASSYAGSSTYEQYF.

The genes are TRBV19 and TRBJ1-4, with D hard to call. Germline CDR1 reads LNHDA; CDR2 reads SQIVND (reference sequence). The V end lost 6 bases, the J end lost 8 bases, and 16 bases lay between the germline ends. The CDR3 extends over 14 amino acids. The CDR3 spells CASSPRRVEEKLFF. The CDR3 nucleotides are TGTGCCAGTAGCCCCCGCCGGGTAGAGGAAAAACTGTTTTTT.

This clone came up once. The rearrangement links TRBV27 to TRBJ2-1, with TRBD2 as a possible D gene (5 bases). The V gene's germline CDR1 is MNHEY and CDR2 SMNVEV (reference sequence). Between the trimmed V and J ends, which lost 0 bases and 12 bases, there was a span of 12 bases. The CDR3 covers 13 residues. CDR3 nucleotides: TGTGCCAGCAGTTTATCCCCGGACGCGGGGCAGTTCTTC. It encodes CASSLSPDAGQFF.

The chain joins TRBV29-1 to TRBJ1-2; D ambiguous. V shed 2 bases and J shed 8 bases, with 9 bases lying between them. Germline V gene sequence: CDR1 SQVTM, CDR2 ANQGSEA. The CDR3 length is 11 residues. The CDR3 reads CSVESTVGYTF. CDR3 bases: TGCAGCGTTGAATCCACGGTGGGCTACACCTTC.

This chain uses TRBV19 with TRBJ1-1; tentative D call: TRBD1 (5 bases). CDR3 length equals 14 residues. Germline lookup yields CDR1 LNHDA and CDR2 SQIVND (reference sequence). V lost 6 bases to trimming and J lost 6 bases, with 17 bases between them. CDR3 in amino acids: CASSLLRGVPEAFF. CDR3 nucleotide sequence: TGTGCCAGTAGCCTTCTGAGGGGAGTACCTGAAGCTTTCTTT.

This sequence joins TRBV27 and TRBJ2-5; perhaps TRBD2 as D (5 bases). This CDR3 comprises 11 residues. The V end lost 6 bases, the J end lost 4 bases, and 6 bases lay between the germline ends. The germline V gene encodes CDR1 MNHEY and CDR2 SMNVEV (reference sequence). The CDR3 sequence: CASSEGETQYF. The CDR3 DNA reads as TGTGCCAGCAGCGAGGGAGAGACCCAGTACTTC.